Its frequency marks the clone carrying this T cell receptor (beta chain) as large. As yet, its antigen is unknown. Profiling of CSF cells used 10X single-cell V(D)J plus 5' expression. Using the 10x single-cell sequencing reads, TCRdb records one entry per CDR3 protein without DNA. In all, the sample yields a few hundred distinct CDR3 sequences. Every participant was in good physical condition without acute infectious disease. This sample was included in a study of CD8 T cells in cerebrospinal fluid in Alzheimer's disease. Study in general: Two single-cell methods, plate-based nested PCR and droplet-based sequencing, assessed CSF clonal expansion. Findings and limits, study-wide: The largest CSF clone was proportionally bigger in mild cognitive impairment or Alzheimer's disease than controls.

Per the germline V gene, CDR1 is DFQATT and CDR2 is SNEGSKA (reference sequence). The CDR3 is 13 amino acids. V usage is TRBV20-1 and J usage is TRBJ1-1; TCRdb's D gene call, TRBD1, goes unchecked for lack of DNA. The TCR was taken from a human donor with mild cognitive impairment. The sequencing input was cerebrospinal fluid. CDR3 sequence reads: CSATRQANTEAFF.